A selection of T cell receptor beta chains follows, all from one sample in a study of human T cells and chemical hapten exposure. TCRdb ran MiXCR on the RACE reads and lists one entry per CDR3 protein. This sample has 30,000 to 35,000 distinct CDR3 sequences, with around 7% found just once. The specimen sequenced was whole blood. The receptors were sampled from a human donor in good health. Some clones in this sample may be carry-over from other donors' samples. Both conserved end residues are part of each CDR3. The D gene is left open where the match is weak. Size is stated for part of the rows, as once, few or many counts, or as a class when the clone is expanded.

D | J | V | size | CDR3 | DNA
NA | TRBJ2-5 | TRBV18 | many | CASSPEMETQYF | TGTGCCAGCTCACCTGAGATGGAGACCCAGTACTTC
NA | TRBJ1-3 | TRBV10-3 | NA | CAISEGWGNTIYF | TGTGCCATCAGTGAGGGATGGGGAAACACCATATATTTT
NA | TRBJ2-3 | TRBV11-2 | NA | CASSLESSPGLNTDTQYF | TGTGCCAGCAGCTTAGAATCTTCGCCGGGACTCAACACAGATACGCAGTATTTT
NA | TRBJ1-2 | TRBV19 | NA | CASSIKTNYGYTF | TGTGCCAGTAGTATCAAAACGAACTATGGCTACACCTTC
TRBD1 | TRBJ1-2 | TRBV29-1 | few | CSVEGQTQNGYTF | TGCAGCGTTGAGGGACAGACACAAAATGGCTACACCTTC
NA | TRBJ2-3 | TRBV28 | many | CASTVYSTDTQYF | TGTGCCAGCACCGTCTATAGCACAGATACGCAGTATTTT
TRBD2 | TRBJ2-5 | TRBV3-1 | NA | CASSQWGSSGLIQETQYF | TGTGCCAGCAGCCAATGGGGGTCTAGCGGACTAATCCAAGAGACCCAGTACTTC
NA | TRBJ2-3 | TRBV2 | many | CAIFRADTQYF | TGTGCCATCTTCAGGGCAGATACGCAGTATTTT
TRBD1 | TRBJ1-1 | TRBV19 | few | CASRGQLTMNTEAFF | TGTGCCAGTAGGGGACAGCTGACCATGAACACTGAAGCTTTCTTT
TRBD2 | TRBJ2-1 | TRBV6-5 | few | CASSYSLAGGYNEQFF | TGTGCCAGCAGTTACTCGTTAGCGGGGGGCTACAATGAGCAGTTCTTC
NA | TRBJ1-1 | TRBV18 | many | CASSLSTGWDTEAFF | TGTGCCAGCTCACTCTCTACAGGATGGGACACTGAAGCTTTCTTT
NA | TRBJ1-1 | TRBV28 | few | CASTTPASEAFF | TGTGCCAGCACCACGCCCGCGTCTGAAGCTTTCTTT
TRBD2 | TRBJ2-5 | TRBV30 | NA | CAWSVGLAGPLQETQYF | TGTGCCTGGAGTGTGGGACTAGCGGGGCCCCTACAAGAGACCCAGTACTTC
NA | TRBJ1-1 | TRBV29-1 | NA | CSVDSDLNTEAFF | TGCAGCGTTGACAGCGACTTGAACACTGAAGCTTTCTTT
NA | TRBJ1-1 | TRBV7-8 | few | CASSSPLGTGAEAFF | TGTGCCAGCAGCTCCCCTTTGGGGACGGGGGCTGAAGCTTTCTTT
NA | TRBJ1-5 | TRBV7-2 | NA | CASSSTGYQPQHF | TGTGCCAGCAGCTCCACAGGGTATCAGCCCCAGCATTTT
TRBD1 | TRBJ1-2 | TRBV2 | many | CASSEPTGLDGYTF | TGTGCCAGCAGTGAGCCGACAGGGTTGGATGGCTACACCTTC
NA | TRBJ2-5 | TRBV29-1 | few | CSAQADQETQYF | TGCAGCGCCCAGGCAGACCAAGAGACCCAGTACTTC
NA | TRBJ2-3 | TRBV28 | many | CASSPLKDTQYF | TGTGCCAGCAGTCCACTAAAAGATACGCAGTATTTT
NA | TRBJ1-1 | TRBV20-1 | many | CSASSGISEAFF | TGCAGTGCTAGTAGCGGTATTTCTGAAGCTTTCTTT
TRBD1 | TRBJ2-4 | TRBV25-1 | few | CASRAGTVKNIQYF | TGTGCCAGCAGGGCCGGGACAGTCAAAAACATTCAGTACTTC
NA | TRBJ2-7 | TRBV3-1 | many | CASSLVPGLDDEQYF | TGTGCCAGCAGCCTTGTTCCAGGGCTGGACGACGAGCAGTACTTC
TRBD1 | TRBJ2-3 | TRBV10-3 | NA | CAISEQTGGKTDTQYF | TGTGCCATCAGTGAGCAAACAGGGGGAAAAACAGATACGCAGTATTTT
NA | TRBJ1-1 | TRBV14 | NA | CASSQHLTVEAFF | TGTGCCAGCAGCCAACACCTTACAGTTGAAGCTTTCTTT
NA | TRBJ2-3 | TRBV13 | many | CASSLLTGPYTDTQYF | TGTGCCAGCAGCTTATTAACCGGGCCGTACACAGATACGCAGTATTTT
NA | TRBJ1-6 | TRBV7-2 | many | CASSLRNNSPLHF | TGTGCCAGCAGCTTACGAAATAATTCACCCCTCCACTTT
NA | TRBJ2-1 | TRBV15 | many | CATSRDPGGHEQFF | TGTGCCACCAGCAGAGATCCCGGGGGCCATGAGCAGTTCTTC
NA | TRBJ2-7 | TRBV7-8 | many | CASTHDWEQYF | TGTGCCAGCACCCATGATTGGGAGCAGTACTTC
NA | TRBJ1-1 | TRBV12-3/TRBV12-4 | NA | CASAGRGTEAFF | TGTGCCAGCGCGGGCAGGGGCACTGAAGCTTTCTTT
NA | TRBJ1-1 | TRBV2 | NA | CASSETWGEAFF | TGTGCCAGCAGTGAGACCTGGGGTGAAGCTTTCTTT
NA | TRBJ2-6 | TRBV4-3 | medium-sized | CASSQDLGTGANVLTF | TGCGCCAGCAGCCAAGATCTGGGGACTGGGGCCAACGTCCTGACTTTC
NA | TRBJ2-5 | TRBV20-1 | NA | CSSDERRGSETQYF | TGCAGTTCGGACGAACGCAGGGGATCTGAGACCCAGTACTTC
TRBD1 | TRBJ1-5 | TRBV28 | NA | CASSHRQGSNQPQHF | TGTGCCAGCAGTCACCGACAGGGGAGCAATCAGCCCCAGCATTTT
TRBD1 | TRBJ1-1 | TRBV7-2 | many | CASSLGWTGISEAFF | TGTGCCAGCAGCTTGGGGTGGACAGGGATTTCTGAAGCTTTCTTT
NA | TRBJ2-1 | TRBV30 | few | CAWSVGFGSNEQFF | TGTGCCTGGAGTGTAGGGTTCGGCTCCAATGAGCAGTTCTTC
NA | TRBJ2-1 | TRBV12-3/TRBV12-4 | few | CASSLASKNEQFF | TGTGCCAGCAGTTTGGCTAGTAAGAATGAGCAGTTCTTC
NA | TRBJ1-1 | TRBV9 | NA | CASSPMAAWNTEAFF | TGTGCCAGCAGCCCCATGGCAGCCTGGAACACTGAAGCTTTCTTT
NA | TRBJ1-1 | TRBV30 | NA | CAWRNCNTEAFF | TGTGCCTGGAGGAATTGTAACACTGAAGCTTTCTTT
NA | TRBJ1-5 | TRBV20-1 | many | CSARAELNQPQHF | TGCAGTGCTAGAGCGGAGTTAAATCAGCCCCAGCATTTT
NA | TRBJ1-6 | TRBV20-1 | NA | CSALSQGGGNSPLHF | TGCAGTGCCCTAAGTCAGGGAGGGGGTAATTCACCCCTCCACTTT
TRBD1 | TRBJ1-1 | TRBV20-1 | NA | CSARDRGAEAFF | TGCAGTGCTAGGGACAGGGGCGCTGAAGCTTTCTTT
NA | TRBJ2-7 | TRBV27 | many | CASSSGTSYEQYF | TGTGCCAGCAGTTCGGGAACGTCCTACGAGCAGTACTTC
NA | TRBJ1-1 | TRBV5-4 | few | CASSLVRGEENTEAFF | TGTGCCAGCAGCTTGGTCAGGGGAGAGGAGAACACTGAAGCTTTCTTT
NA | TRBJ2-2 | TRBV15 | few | CATSNRGIGELFF | TGTGCCACCAGCAATAGGGGGATCGGGGAGCTGTTTTTT
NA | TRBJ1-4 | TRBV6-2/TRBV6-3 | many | CASSYSGQPNEKLFF | TGTGCCAGCAGTTACTCCGGGCAGCCTAATGAAAAACTGTTTTTT
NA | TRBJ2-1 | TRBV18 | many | CASSPPGGWRERSDEQFF | TGTGCCAGCTCACCACCTGGTGGGTGGAGGGAGAGAAGTGATGAGCAGTTCTTC
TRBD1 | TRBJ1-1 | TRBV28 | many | CASSPPGQGDSAFF | TGTGCCAGCAGTCCCCCGGGACAGGGGGATTCCGCTTTCTTT
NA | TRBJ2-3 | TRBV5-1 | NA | CASRTDSTDTQYF | TGCGCCAGCAGGACCGATAGCACAGATACGCAGTATTTT
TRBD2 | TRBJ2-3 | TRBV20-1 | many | CSAGGAGGQADTQYF | TGCAGTGCTGGAGGAGCGGGGGGGCAGGCAGATACGCAGTATTTT
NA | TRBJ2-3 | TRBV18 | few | CASSPDTDTQYF | TGTGCCAGCTCACCAGACACAGATACGCAGTATTTT
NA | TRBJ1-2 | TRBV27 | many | CASSSHDGVRGYTF | TGTGCCAGCAGTTCCCATGACGGGGTTCGTGGCTACACCTTC
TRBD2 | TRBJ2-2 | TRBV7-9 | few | CASSLSVLAANTGELFF | TGTGCCAGCAGCTTAAGTGTACTAGCGGCGAACACCGGGGAGCTGTTTTTT
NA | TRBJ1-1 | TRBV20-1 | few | CSARVPGIDTEAFF | TGCAGTGCTAGAGTCCCAGGGATTGACACTGAAGCTTTCTTT
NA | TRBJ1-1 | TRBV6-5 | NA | CASSYSQRNTEAFF | TGTGCCAGCAGTTATTCTCAGAGGAACACTGAAGCTTTCTTT
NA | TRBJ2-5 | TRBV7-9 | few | CASSLDTAHQETQYF | TGTGCCAGCAGCTTAGACACGGCTCATCAAGAGACCCAGTACTTC
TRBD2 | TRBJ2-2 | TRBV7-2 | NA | CVSSRQGTRNTGELFF | TGTGTCAGCAGCCGGCAGGGGACTAGAAACACCGGGGAGCTGTTTTTT
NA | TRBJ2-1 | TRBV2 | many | CASLTGFSNEQFF | TGTGCCAGCCTCACGGGATTCAGCAATGAGCAGTTCTTC
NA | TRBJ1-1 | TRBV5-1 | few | CASSLRVDRAEAFF | TGCGCCAGCAGCTTGAGGGTAGACCGCGCTGAAGCTTTCTTT
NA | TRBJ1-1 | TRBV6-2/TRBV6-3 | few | CASSPPDRNTEAFF | TGTGCCAGCAGCCCCCCCGATAGAAACACTGAAGCTTTCTTT
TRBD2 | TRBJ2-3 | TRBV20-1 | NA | CSAGKRLAGRTDTQYF | TGCAGTGCTGGGAAAAGACTAGCGGGACGGACAGATACGCAGTATTTT